This T cell receptor beta chain derives from a study of blood T cell repertoires in COVID-19. Study context: Nucleic acid was either cDNA or gDNA, and it came from T cells, B-cell-depleted T cells, or PBMCs.

The CDR3 extends over 12 amino acids. V was clipped by 8 bases and J by 8 bases, with 13 bases between them. Per germline, CDR1 MNHEY and CDR2 SMNVEV (reference sequence). Original processing notes: Nucleated cell counts were estimated from reference gene primer amplification. Some clones are missing from TCRdb's copy, which holds only in-frame ones; the method was immunoSEQ multiplex PCR. V, J and clone size reflect that table, while D and trimming were determined from the DNA. The data show over 200,000 clones, 87% seen once. The gene calls are TRBV27 and TRBJ2-1; D is uncertain. The receptor was isolated from a man aged 35 to 55 with active or convalescent COVID-19. Material: peripheral blood. The CDR3 nucleotides read TGTGCCAGCCGTAGGCAGGCTCATGAGCAGTTCTTC. Amino acid sequence: CASRRQAHEQFF.